The T cell receptor (beta chain) under discussion was sequenced for a study of shared clonotypes between healthy human individuals. Trimming shortened V by 1 base and J by 8 bases, and 14 bases separated the two germline ends. Germline V gene sequence: CDR1 SEHNR, CDR2 FQNEAQ (reference sequence). This CDR3 has 14 residues. Here immunoSEQ multiplex PCR was the method, and the copy in TCRdb shows in-frame clones only, minus some. Counted here are some 2.3 million clones, over 90% occurring once; the ten biggest clones make up 0.35% to 0.5%. The sample was naive CD4+ T cells from PBMCs. The subset here: CD45RA+ positively selected. The chain carries TRBV7-9 and TRBJ1-2; no definite D call. The clonotype comes from a man aged 18-30 years in good health. Some clones in this sample may be carry-over from other donors' samples. CDR3 in amino acids: CASSLVGPGEGYTF. DNA for the CDR3: TGTGCCAGCAGCTTAGTCGGGCCAGGAGAAGGCTACACCTTC.